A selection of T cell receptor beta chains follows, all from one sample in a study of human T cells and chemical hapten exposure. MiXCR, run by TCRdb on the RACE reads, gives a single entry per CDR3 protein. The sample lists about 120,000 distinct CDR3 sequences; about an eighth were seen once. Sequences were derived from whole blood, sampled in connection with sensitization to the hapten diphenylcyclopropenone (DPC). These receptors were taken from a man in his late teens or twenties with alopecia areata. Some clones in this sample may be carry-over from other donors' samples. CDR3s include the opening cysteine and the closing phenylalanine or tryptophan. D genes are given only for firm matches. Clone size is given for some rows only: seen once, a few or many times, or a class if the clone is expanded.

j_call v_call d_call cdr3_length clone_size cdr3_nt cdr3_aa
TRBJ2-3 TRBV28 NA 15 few TGTGCCAGCAGTTTGGTGGGGCGGGAAACAGATACGCAGTATTTT CASSLVGRETDTQYF
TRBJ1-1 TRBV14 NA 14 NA TGTGCCAGCAGCCATTGGACCCACTACGCTGAAGCTTTCTTT CASSHWTHYAEAFF
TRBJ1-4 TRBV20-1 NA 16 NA TGCAGTGCTAGGGAGTGGGGGGCCCTCAATAATGAAAAACTGTTTTTT CSAREWGALNNEKLFF
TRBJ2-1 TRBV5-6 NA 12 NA TGTGCCAGCAGCACTCTCTACAATGAGCAGTTCTTC CASSTLYNEQFF
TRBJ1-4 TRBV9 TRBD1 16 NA TGTGCCAGCAGCGTAGTTGCGTCAGGGGGTTTTGAAAAACTGTTTTTT CASSVVASGGFEKLFF
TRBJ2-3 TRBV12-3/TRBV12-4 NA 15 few TGTGCCAGCAGCCGAACAGGGATAAGCACAGATACGCAGTATTTT CASSRTGISTDTQYF
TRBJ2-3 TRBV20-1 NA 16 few TGCAGTGCCATTGAAACCGGGACGGTTCCCTCAGATACGCAGTATTTT CSAIETGTVPSDTQYF
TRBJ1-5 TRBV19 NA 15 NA TGTGCCAGTAGTATAAGCCTGGGGGCAAGGCAGCCCCAGCATTTT CASSISLGARQPQHF
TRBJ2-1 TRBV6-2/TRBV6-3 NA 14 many TGTGCCAGCACCCCGTTTTTTCCGCCGGGTGAGCAGTTCTTC CASTPFFPPGEQFF
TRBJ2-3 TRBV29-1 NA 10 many TGCAGCGTTGGGGGAGTGCCCCCGTATTTT CSVGGVPPYF
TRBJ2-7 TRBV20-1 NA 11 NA TGCAGTGCTAGAGAACCGGGACAGCAGTACTTC CSAREPGQQYF
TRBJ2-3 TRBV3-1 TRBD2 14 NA TGTGCCAGCAGCCGGGGACTAGACACAGATACGCAGTATTTT CASSRGLDTDTQYF
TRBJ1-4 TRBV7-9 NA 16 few TGTGCCAGCAGCGGTCCCTCGACGGGGGGTTGGGAAAAACTGTTTTTT CASSGPSTGGWEKLFF
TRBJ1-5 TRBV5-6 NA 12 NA TGTGCCAGCACCCATGGGAATCAGCCCCAGCATTTT CASTHGNQPQHF
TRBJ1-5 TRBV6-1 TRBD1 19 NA TGTGCCAGCAGCCTTCGGACAGGGGGCAGTGTATCTGGCAATCAGCCCCAGCATTTT CASSLRTGGSVSGNQPQHF
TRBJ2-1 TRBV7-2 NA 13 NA TGTGCCAGCAGCTTAGGTGGGGCCACTGAGCAGTTCTTC CASSLGGATEQFF
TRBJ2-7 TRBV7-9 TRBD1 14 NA TGTGCCAGCAGCCCCGTGGGACAGGGGTTTGAGCAGTACTTC CASSPVGQGFEQYF
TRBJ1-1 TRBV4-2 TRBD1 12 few TGTGCCAGCAGTTACGACAGGGCTTTAGCTTTCTTT CASSYDRALAFF
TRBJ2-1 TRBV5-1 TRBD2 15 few TGCGCCAGCAGACCAGCGGGGGCCCGATACAATGAGCAGTTCTTC CASRPAGARYNEQFF
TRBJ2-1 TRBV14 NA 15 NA TGTGCCAGCAGCCAAGGCGTAGGGTACTACAATGAGCAGTTCTTC CASSQGVGYYNEQFF
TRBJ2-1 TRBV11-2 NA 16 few TGTGCCAGCAGCTCCCTCACCAGGGCAGGTCACAATGAGCAGTTCTTC CASSSLTRAGHNEQFF
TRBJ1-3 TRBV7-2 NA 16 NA TGTGCCAGCAGCTTAGTCCCGGGGGCAGCTGGAAACACCATATATTTT CASSLVPGAAGNTIYF
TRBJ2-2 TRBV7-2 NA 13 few TGTGCCAGCAGCACTCATAACACCGGGGAGCTGTTTTTT CASSTHNTGELFF